The 5 T cell receptor beta chains in this list originate from one sample, sequenced in a study of control samples from healthy donors and cancer patients. The data were produced by immunoSEQ multiplex PCR, yet TCRdb's version contains in-frame clones alone and is incomplete. In the table there are about 95,000 clones, roughly 90% of which are singletons. Sequences were obtained from blood. The source is a woman in her seventies in good health.

This chain connects TRBV3-1 (or the pseudogene TRBV3-2) to TRBJ2-7; D gene ambiguous. In germline, CDR1 is LGHDT, CDR2 YNNKEL (reference sequence). V was pared by 5 bases and J by 4 bases, with 18 bases between. The CDR3 is 15 residues long. CDR3 protein: CASSALTKGKYEQYF. The CDR3 DNA reads TGTGCCAGCAGCGCCCTGACAAAGGGAAAGTACGAGCAGTACTTC.

J is TRBJ1-1 and V is TRBV25-1; the D gene is possibly TRBD1 (5 bases). V lost 5 bases and J lost 0, with 7 bases in between. The germline gives CDR1 MGHDK, CDR2 SYGVNS. This CDR3 has 13 residues. CDR3 DNA sequence: TGTGCCAGCAGTAGGGGCATGAACACTGAAGCTTTCTTT. This gives the protein CASSRGMNTEAFF.

The chain joins TRBV24-1 to TRBJ1-1; the D is unclear. The germline gives CDR1 KGHDR, CDR2 SFDVKD. The CDR3 is 9 residues long. Trimming removed 12 bases at V and 8 bases at J, with 9 bases between. This CDR3 reads CASPWEAFF. The CDR3 nucleotides are TGTGCCTCACCGTGGGAAGCTTTCTTT.

As concerns this clone: The junction shows a germline mismatch at one end, possibly a read error. The chain couples TRBV7-7 to TRBJ2-1, with D perhaps matching TRBD2 (5 bases). CDR3 length equals 12 residues. The germline V gene has CDR1 SSHAT and CDR2 FNYEAQ (reference sequence). The CDR3 sequence: CASSRAGGEQFF. CDR3 nucleotides: TGTGCTAGCAGCCGGGCCGGCGGGGAGCAGTTCTTC.

J is TRBJ2-3 and V is TRBV5-4; maybe TRBD2 (5 bases). The CDR3 consists of 16 residues. V lost 4 bases and J 4 bases, leaving 19 bases between the germline ends. Germline loops: CDR1 SGHNT, CDR2 YYREEE (reference sequence). The DNA of the CDR3 is TGTGCCAGCAGCGAAGGACTGAGTCCTGGTGCAGATACGCAGTATTTT. Translating gives CASSEGLSPGADTQYF.